This is a list of T cell receptor beta chains from one sample in a study of blood T cells in healthy people across ages. MiXCR, applied by TCRdb to the 5' RACE reads, yields one record per CDR3 protein. This sample has about 1.4 million distinct CDR3 sequences, with 45% to 70% found just once. Sequencing input: blood. The receptors stem from a man younger than 35 in good health. CDR3s include the opening cysteine and the closing phenylalanine or tryptophan. The order of the fields is J gene, V gene, D gene, clone size, CDR3 DNA, CDR3 protein. A D gene is named only where the DNA matches it firmly. Size is stated for part of the rows, as once, few or many counts, or as a class when the clone is expanded.

J: TRBJ2-5
V: TRBV29-1
D: -
size: -
DNA: TGCAGCGTTGAAACGGGGTCAGCGGAGACCCAGTACTTC
CDR3: CSVETGSAETQYF

J: TRBJ2-3
V: TRBV4-3
D: TRBD2
size: -
DNA: TGCGCCAGCAGCCAAGAGACTAGCGGGGGCACAGATACGCAGTATTTT
CDR3: CASSQETSGGTDTQYF

J: TRBJ1-2
V: TRBV27
D: -
size: few
DNA: TGTGCCAGCAGTTTATTCGAGGGGTATGGCTACACCTTC
CDR3: CASSLFEGYGYTF

J: TRBJ1-4
V: TRBV4-2
D: -
size: -
DNA: TGTGCCAGCAGCAGGGAGCTCGAAAGGCTGTTTTTT
CDR3: CASSRELERLFF

J: TRBJ2-1
V: TRBV11-1
D: -
size: -
DNA: TGTGCCAGCAGTCGGAGGGGCAGGGCCTACAATGAGCAGTTCTTC
CDR3: CASSRRGRAYNEQFF

J: TRBJ2-7
V: TRBV29-1
D: TRBD1
size: few
DNA: TGCAGCGTTCCTGGGACAGCGAGCTCCTACGAGCAGTACTTC
CDR3: CSVPGTASSYEQYF

J: TRBJ1-5
V: TRBV28
D: -
size: -
DNA: TGTGCCAGCCACCGGGGGAATAACTATCAGCCCCAGCATTTT
CDR3: CASHRGNNYQPQHF

J: TRBJ2-1
V: TRBV6-2/TRBV6-3
D: TRBD2
size: once
DNA: TGTGCCACCAAACTAGCGGGAGCTGTCTACAATGAGCAGTTCTTC
CDR3: CATKLAGAVYNEQFF

J: TRBJ2-1
V: TRBV18
D: TRBD1
size: -
DNA: TGTGCCAGCTCACCAAAGGGGACAGGGGTCAATGAGCAGTTCTTC
CDR3: CASSPKGTGVNEQFF

J: TRBJ2-1
V: TRBV2
D: -
size: once
DNA: TGTGCCAGCACCACACAGGGAATTAAATCTAATGAGCAGTTCTTC
CDR3: CASTTQGIKSNEQFF

J: TRBJ2-1
V: TRBV3-1
D: TRBD2
size: -
DNA: TGTGCCAGCAGCGCGCGAGCGGGGGCTGCCTACAATGAGCAGTTCTTC
CDR3: CASSARAGAAYNEQFF

J: TRBJ1-1
V: TRBV21-1
D: -
size: -
DNA: TGTGCCAGCGCTGGTGCGGACCCCCCGACAGGGCAGACTGAAGCTTTCTTT
CDR3: CASAGADPPTGQTEAFF

J: TRBJ1-4
V: TRBV25-1
D: TRBD1
size: few
DNA: TGTGCCAGCACATTACAGGGGCTTAATGAAAAACTGTTTTTT
CDR3: CASTLQGLNEKLFF

J: TRBJ1-2
V: TRBV29-1
D: -
size: -
DNA: TGCAGCGTAGCCACAGGGATCTATGGCTACACCTTC
CDR3: CSVATGIYGYTF

J: TRBJ2-7
V: TRBV27
D: -
size: -
DNA: TGTGCCAGCAGTGTTACCCCCTCCTACGAGCAGTACTTC
CDR3: CASSVTPSYEQYF

J: TRBJ2-7
V: TRBV27
D: -
size: -
DNA: TGTGCCAGCAGTTTGGGTGTGGGGACCTACGAGCAGTACTTC
CDR3: CASSLGVGTYEQYF

J: TRBJ2-3
V: TRBV11-2
D: -
size: -
DNA: TGTGCCAGCAGCTCGTCGGCCGGGGCCGGCACAGATACGCAGTATTTT
CDR3: CASSSSAGAGTDTQYF

J: TRBJ2-1
V: TRBV7-8
D: TRBD2
size: -
DNA: TGTGCCAGCAGCTCCCCCTTAGCGGGAGGTAACAATGAGCAGTTCTTC
CDR3: CASSSPLAGGNNEQFF

J: TRBJ1-5
V: TRBV20-1
D: TRBD1
size: -
DNA: TGCAGTGCAAGTAGGGATCCGGGACAGAGTCTCCATCAGCCCCAGCATTTT
CDR3: CSASRDPGQSLHQPQHF

J: TRBJ2-7
V: TRBV6-6
D: TRBD2
size: once
DNA: TGTGCCAGCAGTAACTCCGGGGTAGCGGGAGAGGACGAGCAGTACTTC
CDR3: CASSNSGVAGEDEQYF

J: TRBJ2-2
V: TRBV7-9
D: TRBD1
size: -
DNA: TGTGCCAGCAGCTTGGCCGACAGGGCCACCGGGGAGCTGTTTTTT
CDR3: CASSLADRATGELFF

J: TRBJ2-2
V: TRBV4-1
D: TRBD1
size: once
DNA: TGCGCCAGCAGCCAACCGGGGACAGGCCTAACCGGGGAGCTGTTTTTT
CDR3: CASSQPGTGLTGELFF

J: TRBJ2-2
V: TRBV29-1
D: TRBD1
size: -
DNA: TGCAGCGCTACAGGGGGCTCCGGGGAGCTGTTTTTT
CDR3: CSATGGSGELFF

J: TRBJ2-3
V: TRBV12-3/TRBV12-4
D: TRBD2
size: -
DNA: TGTGCCAGCAGTTCAACAGCGGGGGGGCCGGGAGATACGCAGTATTTT
CDR3: CASSSTAGGPGDTQYF

J: TRBJ2-3
V: TRBV4-3
D: -
size: -
DNA: TGCGCCAGCAGCCCCAGGGTAGTGGGGCATGGGGATACGCAGTATTTT
CDR3: CASSPRVVGHGDTQYF

J: TRBJ2-1
V: TRBV6-2/TRBV6-3
D: -
size: -
DNA: TGTGCCAGCAGTCTTGCTCTGGCGAATGAGCAGTTCTTC
CDR3: CASSLALANEQFF

J: TRBJ2-4
V: TRBV7-2
D: -
size: few
DNA: TGTGCCAGCAGCTTAGGCTGGACAGTAAGGGTGATGGAGCAGTACTTC
CDR3: CASSLGWTVRVMEQYF